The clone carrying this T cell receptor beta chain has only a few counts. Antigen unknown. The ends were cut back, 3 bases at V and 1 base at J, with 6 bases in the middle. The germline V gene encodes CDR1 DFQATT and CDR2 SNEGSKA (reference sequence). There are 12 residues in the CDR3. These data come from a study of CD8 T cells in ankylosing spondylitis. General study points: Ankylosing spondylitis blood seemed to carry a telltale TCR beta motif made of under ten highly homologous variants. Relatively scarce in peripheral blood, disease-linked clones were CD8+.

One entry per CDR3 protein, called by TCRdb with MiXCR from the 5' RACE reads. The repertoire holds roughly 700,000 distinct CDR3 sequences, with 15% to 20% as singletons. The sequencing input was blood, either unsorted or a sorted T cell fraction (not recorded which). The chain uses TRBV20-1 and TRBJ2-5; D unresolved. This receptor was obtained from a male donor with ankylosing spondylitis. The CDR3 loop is CSASVSQETQYF. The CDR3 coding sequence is TGCAGTGCTAGTGTCTCCCAAGAGACCCAGTACTTC.